This T cell receptor beta chain was documented in a study of blood T cell repertoires in COVID-19. Study-wide context: Samples taken during acute and convalescent COVID-19 were collected in the United States, Italy and Spain.

The repertoire was sequenced with immunoSEQ multiplex PCR; TCRdb's copy has only in-frame clones and lacks some. The repertoire holds around 180,000 clones, approximately 89% seen once, with 2% to 2.5% in the top ten. Participants, roughly 18 to 90 years old, spanned fewer than 30 US areas. The source of this sequence is a woman between 40 and 55 years old with acute COVID-19. Sequenced material: PBMCs or T cells enriched from blood (not recorded which).

For the CDR3, the DNA is TGTGCCAGCAGGGACAGGGGGAACTATGGCTACACCTTC. Protein sequence: CASRDRGNYGYTF. V gene TRBV19 combines with J gene TRBJ1-2, with 11 bases identical to TRBD1. Germline CDR1 LNHDA, CDR2 SQIVND (reference sequence). This CDR3 contains 13 residues. V shed 9 bases, J shed 2 bases, and the junction held 2 bases outside the gene matches.